Sequencing of this T cell receptor (beta chain) was carried out in a study of identifying expanded T cells in peripheral blood. Study results and limitations: Over around two and four weeks, about 15 and 19 clones changed, versus more than 1 between replicates. Approximately two-week clone count variance significantly increased as total template count grew.

Looked up from germline, CDR1 is SQVTM and CDR2 is ANQGSEA. Trimming pared 4 bases from V and 7 bases from J, leaving 14 bases between. The length of the CDR3 is 13 residues. Sequenced by immunoSEQ multiplex PCR; TCRdb stores in-frame clones only, minus some. Of roughly 82,000 clones in the sample, roughly 81% were seen once. During the collection period, no donor immune events like infections were recorded. Note on this clone: Its antigen is undetermined.

The origin of this receptor is a person between 18 and 75 years old in good health. V usage is TRBV29-1 and J usage is TRBJ2-1, with a weak D call TRBD1 (5 bases). Material for sequencing was blood. CDR3 coding DNA: TGCAGCGTTGGAGGCAGGGCCCAGAATGAGCAGTTCTTC. Its protein is CSVGGRAQNEQFF.